This TCR beta chain was recovered during a study of beta chain features in type 1 diabetes. Notes on the study in general: Patients with Type 1 diabetes showed moderately but significantly shorter TCRB CDR3s in all four CD4+ subsets.

Reverse transcribing all isolated RNA meant expressed TCRB transcripts were sequenced. Method: immunoSEQ multiplex PCR; TCRdb's copy keeps in-frame clones and lacks some. This sample has 810,000 or so clones; roughly 15% occur once, and the top ten carry about 0.02%. The CDR3 is 11 amino acids. The V end was cut by 4 bases, the J end by 5 bases, with 2 bases between. Germline V lookup: CDR1 MDHEN, CDR2 SYDVKM. This clone was seen a handful of times. The antigen is unknown. Other nucleotide sequences in the sample specify the same CDR3. Sequenced input: naive CD4+ T cells from blood. This sequence was found in a woman between 18 and 29 years old in good health. This chain uses TRBV28 with TRBJ2-2; no reliable D call. The CDR3 DNA follows: TGTGCCAGCAGTTCTACCGGGGAGCTGTTTTTT. Translation gives CASSSTGELFF.